Presented here are 27 T cell receptor beta chains from one specimen sequenced in a study of T cells after yellow fever vaccination. TCRdb processed the 5' RACE reads anew with MiXCR; each CDR3 protein has one entry. Altogether 300,000 to 400,000 distinct CDR3 sequences are present, approximately 8% being singletons, with the ten largest covering 17%. Source: PBMCs, taken about 49 days after the first yellow fever vaccination. The receptor source for this set is a man aged 18 to 29 who received the YFV17D yellow fever vaccine.

This clonotype has ten or more counts. The rearrangement uses TRBV7-2 and TRBJ2-7; 7 positions agree with TRBD2. Trimming took 3 bases from V and 2 from J; bases not matched to a gene: 7. The germline V gene has CDR1 SGHTA and CDR2 FQGNSA. The CDR3 contains 15 residues. The CDR3 is CASSFRASGPYEQYF. DNA of the CDR3: TGTGCCAGCAGCTTCCGCGCTAGCGGACCCTACGAGCAGTACTTC.

The chain links TRBV7-2 to TRBJ1-2; D ambiguous. V dropped 2 bases and J dropped 4 bases, with 14 bases sitting between them. The germline gives CDR1 SGHTA, CDR2 FQGNSA. This CDR3 spans 15 amino acids. The CDR3 region is CASSLNSLGGYGYTF. CDR3 DNA: TGTGCCAGCAGCTTAAATTCTCTAGGAGGCTATGGCTACACCTTC.

The table lists this clonotype with a few counts. The chain is built from TRBV5-1 and TRBJ2-1; 13 bases fit TRBD2. Germline V gives CDR1 SGHRS, CDR2 YFSETQ. The V segment lost 0 bases and the J segment 6 bases; nucleotides outside the gene matches: 3. The CDR3 has 16 amino acids. The CDR3 DNA reads TGCGCCAGCAGCTTGGTACTAGCGGGGGGGTTCAATGAGCAGTTCTTC. Its protein product is CASSLVLAGGFNEQFF.

The sample holds a few counts of this clonotype. The V gene is TRBV29-1, the J gene TRBJ2-5, with D possibly matching TRBD2 (6 bases). The CDR3 is 12 amino acids. Trimming cost V 3 bases and J 5 bases, with 10 bases left between them. CDR1 is SQVTM and CDR2 is ANQGSEA in the germline V gene. CDR3 sequence reads: CSVDSGLETQYF. In DNA, the CDR3 is TGCAGCGTTGACAGCGGGTTGGAGACCCAGTACTTC. The entire variable domain, with the rest obtained from reference TRBV29-1 and TRBJ2-5, is as follows: SAVISQKPSRDICQRGTSLTIQCQVDSQVTMMFWYRQQPGQSLTLIATANQGSEATYESGFVIDKFPISRPNLTFSTLTVSNMSPEDSSIYLCSVDSGLETQYFGPGTRLLVL.

This CDR3 is CASSVSPQAYYGYTF. CDR3 coding DNA: TGTGCCAGCAGCGTAAGCCCACAGGCGTATTATGGCTACACCTTC. J is TRBJ1-2 and V is TRBV9; TRBD1 might be the D (5 bases). In germline, CDR1 is SGDLS, CDR2 YYNGEE. The CDR3 length is 15 residues. Deletions cut 1 base from V and 5 bases from J, with 15 bases between. Complete variable domain (other parts from reference TRBV9 and TRBJ1-2): DSGVTQTPKHLITATGQRVTLRCSPRSGDLSVYWYQQSLDQGLQFLIQYYNGEERAKGNILERFSAQQFPDLHSELNLSSLELGDSALYFCASSVSPQAYYGYTFGSGTRLTVV.

The chain has TRBV7-2 and TRBJ2-1; TRBD2 aligns across 8 bases. Germline trimming cut 5 bases from V and 5 bases from J; bases unmatched to any gene: 11. The CDR3 has 16 amino acids. CDR1 and CDR2 from the germline V gene are SGHTA and FQGNSA. The CDR3 DNA is TGTGCCAGCAGCCCCAATCCGACGGGGGGGGACAATGAGCAGTTCTTC. Residues: CASSPNPTGGDNEQFF.

The CDR3 DNA is TGTGCCAGCAGTGGGAATACCCCCTTCTATGGCTACACCTTC. Encoded protein: CASSGNTPFYGYTF. J is TRBJ1-2 and V is TRBV5-5; D is uncertain. CDR3 length: 14 amino acids. Germline V lookup: CDR1 SGHKS, CDR2 YYEKEE (reference sequence). Between the trimmed V and J ends, which lost 5 bases and 4 bases, there was a span of 15 bases.

V gene TRBV5-1 combines with J gene TRBJ2-7; tentative D call: TRBD1 (7 bases). The CDR3 consists of 16 residues. The V gene's germline CDR1 is SGHRS and CDR2 YFSETQ. Trimming shortened V by 4 bases and J by 5 bases, and 22 bases separated the two germline ends. As DNA, the CDR3 is TGCGCCAGCAGCCTCCTCCTGACAGGGACTCAGAACGAGCAGTACTTC. Its protein is CASSLLLTGTQNEQYF.

The chain is built from TRBV7-2 and TRBJ1-5; 9 nucleotides agree with TRBD1. CDR3 length: 14 amino acids. CDR1 is SGHTA, CDR2 FQGNSA, per germline. After removal of 4 bases from V and 7 bases from J, the junction contained 5 bases not matched to a gene. The CDR3 DNA is TGTGCCAGCAGCTACAGGGGGCGCGGGCAGCCCCAGCATTTT. It translates to CASSYRGRGQPQHF.

CDR3 nucleotide sequence: TGTGCCAGCAGCTTAAGGCTAGCGGGGAACAATGAGCAGTTCTTC. Translating gives CASSLRLAGNNEQFF. The chain joins TRBV7-6 to TRBJ2-1; 9 bases are a match to TRBD2. The germline CDR1 and CDR2 sequences are SGHVS and FNYEAQ. The CDR3 has 15 residues. V dropped 2 bases and J dropped 5; count of bases not matched to a gene: 4. Filled out from reference TRBV7-6 and TRBJ2-1, the complete variable domain reads GAGVSQSPRYKVTKRGQDVALRCDPISGHVSLYWYRQALGQGPEFLTYFNYEAQQDKSGLPNDRFSAERPEGSISTLTIQRTEQRDSAMYRCASSLRLAGNNEQFFGPGTRLTVL.

This clonotype was detected many times. The V gene is TRBV5-1, the J gene TRBJ1-4; D perhaps matches TRBD1 (5 bases). With 3 bases removed from V and 5 bases from J, the gap between germline ends came to 11 bases. From germline, CDR1 is SGHRS and CDR2 YFSETQ. The CDR3 contains 14 residues. CDR3 sequence: CASSSGRDNEKLFF. The CDR3 DNA reads TGCGCCAGCAGCTCGGGACGGGACAATGAAAAACTGTTTTTT.

V usage is TRBV5-1 and J usage is TRBJ2-2; TRBD2 might be the D (7 bases). This CDR3 spans 16 amino acids. CDR1 SGHRS and CDR2 YFSETQ come from the germline V gene. V was pared by 3 bases and J by 3 bases, with 15 bases between. As DNA, the CDR3 is TGCGCCAGCAGCTACGTGCTAGGGGGGGACACCGGGGAGCTGTTTTTT. Translation: CASSYVLGGDTGELFF.

This clonotype occurred a few times. J is TRBJ2-7 and V is TRBV6-2 or TRBV6-3; 9 bases line up with TRBD2. V was pared by 5 bases and J by 0 bases, with 8 bases of the junction left unmatched. This CDR3 is 16 amino acids long. CDR1 is MNHEY, CDR2 SVGEGT, per germline. This chain's CDR3 is CASSRGLAGPSYEQYF. The CDR3, as DNA: TGTGCCAGCAGTCGTGGCCTAGCGGGGCCCTCCTACGAGCAGTACTTC.

This clonotype was recorded many times. The chain carries TRBV6-4 and TRBJ1-2; 9 bases align to TRBD1. Germline CDR1 and CDR2: MRHNA and SNTAGT. Unmatched junction bases numbered 21, after V lost 6 bases and J lost 4 bases. The CDR3 runs to 19 residues. CDR3 nucleotide sequence: TGTGCCAGCAGCCCTGCGATTGGGACAGGGACGTCCTTTTTCTATGGCTACACCTTC. It yields the protein CASSPAIGTGTSFFYGYTF.

This clonotype was recorded a few times. CDR3 coding DNA: TGCAGTGCTAGAGGAGACGGAGGGACCCAGTACTTC. It is translated as CSARGDGGTQYF. The V and J genes are TRBV20-1 and TRBJ2-5; perhaps TRBD2 as D (5 bases). Germline V CDR1 and CDR2: DFQATT, SNEGSKA (reference sequence). CDR3 length equals 12 residues. Trimming removed 1 base at V and 7 bases at J, with 10 bases between.

This clonotype was counted many times. The chain links TRBV12-3 or TRBV12-4 to TRBJ1-2, with 7 bases that match TRBD1. Unmatched junction bases numbered 13, after V lost 5 bases and J lost 7 bases. The CDR3 runs 15 residues. The CDR3 is CASSDTGTVVFGYTF. In DNA form, the CDR3 reads TGTGCCAGCAGTGACACCGGGACAGTCGTGTTTGGCTACACCTTC.

The chain couples TRBV7-2 to TRBJ2-1, with TRBD2 matching over 9 bases. V trimming: 5 bases; J trimming: 6 bases; junction bases outside the gene matches: 8. CDR1 is SGHTA, CDR2 FQGNSA, per germline. The CDR3 runs to 15 residues. DNA of the CDR3: TGTGCCAGCAGCCGGGGAGCGGGGGGAAGCAATGAGCAGTTCTTC. Amino acids: CASSRGAGGSNEQFF.

The rearrangement joins TRBV7-2 to TRBJ2-3; perhaps TRBD2 as D (5 bases). Germline V gene data show CDR1 as SGHTA and CDR2 as FQGNSA. Trimming stripped 1 base from V and 2 bases from J, with 13 bases between. There are 16 residues in the CDR3. The CDR3 sequence is CASSLERTANTDTQYF. CDR3 DNA: TGTGCCAGCAGCTTAGAAAGGACTGCCAACACAGATACGCAGTATTTT. The whole variable domain, filled in from reference TRBV7-2 and TRBJ2-3, reads GAGVSQSPSNKVTEKGKDVELRCDPISGHTALYWYRQSLGQGLEFLIYFQGNSAPDKSGLPSDRFSAERTGGSVSTLTIQRTQQEDSAVYLCASSLERTANTDTQYFGPGTRLTVL.

This sequence joins TRBV29-1 and TRBJ2-7, with 7 bases matching TRBD2. Trimming removed 3 bases from V and 5 bases from J; junction bases left unmatched: 4. The CDR3 is 12 residues long. Germline V gene lookup returns CDR1 SQVTM and CDR2 ANQGSEA. DNA for the CDR3: TGCAGCGTTGATCGGGCGGGGGACGAGCAGTACTTC. Translated: CSVDRAGDEQYF.

V usage is TRBV9 and J usage is TRBJ1-1; D call uncertain. Germline lookup yields CDR1 SGDLS and CDR2 YYNGEE. Deletions cut 0 bases from V and 0 bases from J, with 12 bases between. This CDR3 region has 16 residues. The CDR3 is CASSVGRSLMNTEAFF. For the CDR3, the DNA is TGTGCCAGCAGCGTAGGTCGAAGCCTCATGAACACTGAAGCTTTCTTT.

Remarks on this clonotype: One end of the junction varies from germline; a read error may be responsible. J is TRBJ1-1 and V is TRBV15, with D tentatively TRBD1 (5 bases). CDR3 length: 15 amino acids. Germline loops: CDR1 LNHNV, CDR2 YYDKDF (reference sequence). CDR3 sequence: CATSRLRIPDTAAFF. Here the CDR3 DNA reads TGTGCCACCAGCAGACTACGGATACCGGACACTGCAGCTTTCTTT.

The chain recombines TRBV7-2 with TRBJ2-1; no firm D call. Trimming removed 1 base at V and 9 bases at J, with 10 bases between. The germline V gene encodes CDR1 SGHTA and CDR2 FQGNSA. The CDR3 runs 13 residues. The CDR3 here is CASSLGSRSEQFF. The CDR3 DNA follows: TGTGCCAGCAGCTTAGGTTCTAGGAGTGAGCAGTTCTTC.

This clonotype was detected ten times or more. The CDR3: CASSSTGDQPQHF. The CDR3 nucleotides are TGCGCCAGCAGCTCGACAGGGGATCAGCCCCAGCATTTT. The genes are TRBV5-1 and TRBJ1-5; 8 nucleotides line up with TRBD1. The V gene end was trimmed by 3 bases and the J gene end by 5 bases; junction bases not matched to a gene: 1. There are 13 residues in the CDR3. Germline V lookup: CDR1 SGHRS, CDR2 YFSETQ.

The chain carries TRBV11-2 and TRBJ2-3, with 13 nucleotides matching TRBD2. This CDR3 has 14 amino acids. Germline trimming cut 6 bases from V and 3 bases from J; bases unmatched to any gene: 0. CDR1 SGHAT and CDR2 FQNNGV come from the germline V gene. CDR3 region: CASRGLAGTDTQYF. CDR3 coding DNA: TGTGCCAGCAGGGGACTAGCGGGAACAGATACGCAGTATTTT. Drawing the rest from reference TRBV11-2 and TRBJ2-3, the complete variable domain is EAGVAQSPRYKIIEKRQSVAFWCNPISGHATLYWYQQILGQGPKLLIQFQNNGVVDDSQLPKDRFSAERLKGVDSTLKIQPAKLEDSAVYLCASRGLAGTDTQYFGPGTRLTVL.

This clonotype was detected only a few times. This chain uses TRBV7-3 with TRBJ2-3, with D possibly being TRBD2 (5 bases). The germline CDR1 and CDR2 sequences are SGHTA and FQGTGA. V was pared by 6 bases and J by 0 bases, with 16 bases between. The CDR3 spans 16 residues. The CDR3 spells CASRSLPRGSTDTQYF. The DNA for the CDR3 is TGTGCCAGCAGATCCTTGCCGCGCGGGAGCACAGATACGCAGTATTTT.

This clonotype was seen only a few times. The V and J genes are TRBV6-1 and TRBJ2-6; D gene unclear. The CDR3 is 14 amino acids. V was clipped by 2 bases and J by 4 bases, with 6 bases between them. The germline CDR1 and CDR2 sequences are MNHNS and SASEGT. The DNA for the CDR3 is TGTGCCAGCAGTGAATTACGGGGGGCCAACGTCCTGACTTTC. As protein: CASSELRGANVLTF.

This clonotype was picked up a small number of times. The rearrangement joins TRBV5-8 to TRBJ2-7; D is possibly TRBD1 (6 bases). Germline CDR1 is SGHTS and CDR2 is YDEGEE. The CDR3 length is 14 residues. Trimming removed 2 bases from V and 3 bases from J, with 12 bases in between. The CDR3 coding sequence is TGTGCCAGCAGCTTTGGGGGCGCCCTCTACGAGCAGTACGTC. Its protein product is CASSFGGALYEQYV.